Shown below are 22 T cell receptor beta chains from a single sample sequenced in a study of T cells in Graves' hyperthyroidism and ophthalmopathy. The investigators amplified TCR beta CDR3 regions from RNA transcripts. Researchers ran a first-round RT-PCR on the TCR CDR3 using the HTBI primer set. TCRdb re-called the multiplex PCR reads with MiXCR, one entry per CDR3 protein. In the table there are hundreds of thousands of distinct CDR3 sequences, more than 30% of which are singletons. Sequenced input: blood. These receptors all stem from a man in his late teens or twenties with Graves' hyperthyroidism.

Concerning this clonotype: Because it lacks the conserved phenylalanine or tryptophan at the end, this CDR3 is likely a read error. The chain has TRBV9 and TRBJ1-1, with a tentative D call TRBD1 (5 bases). This CDR3 has 15 residues. Between the trimmed V and J ends, which lost 4 bases and 7 bases, there was a span of 20 bases. Germline-derived CDR1 and CDR2 are SGDLS and YYNGEE. The CDR3 protein is CASSLGRMGDVEAFS. DNA for the CDR3: TGTGCCAGCAGCCTAGGACGGATGGGGGACGTTGAAGCTTTCTCT.

The rearrangement links TRBV2 to TRBJ2-7, with a possible D match to TRBD2 (5 bases). The length of the CDR3 is 13 residues. Trimming took 5 bases from V and 5 from J, leaving 13 bases between them. The V gene's germline CDR1 is SNHLY and CDR2 FYNNEI. CDR3 nucleotide sequence: TGTGCCAGCAGTTTAGCTAGCATTGACGAGCAGTACTTC. Amino acids: CASSLASIDEQYF.

This chain connects TRBV20-1 to TRBJ2-7; TRBD1 agrees at 10 bases. The CDR3 spans 15 residues. The germline V gene encodes CDR1 DFQATT and CDR2 SNEGSKA (reference sequence). The ends lost 0 bases at V and 5 bases at J; junction bases unmatched: 7. The CDR3 region is CSARDMGQGLNEQYF. The CDR3 region has the DNA TGCAGTGCTAGAGACATGGGACAGGGGTTGAACGAGCAGTACTTC.

This clonotype was recorded many times. The chain has TRBV12-3 or TRBV12-4 and TRBJ1-3; no clear D. Trimming removed 6 bases at V and 2 bases at J, with 5 bases between. This CDR3 contains 12 residues. The CDR3 protein is CASSLPGNTIYF. The CDR3 region has the DNA TGTGCCAGCAGCTTACCTGGAAACACCATATATTTT.

This clonotype has more than one count but fewer than ten. The chain combines TRBV7-2 with TRBJ1-4; D not resolved. The CDR3 length is 15 residues. V lost 4 bases and J lost 4, with 13 bases in between. Germline loops: CDR1 SGHTA, CDR2 FQGNSA. Here the CDR3 reads CASSSVAGINEKLFF. The CDR3 DNA reads TGTGCCAGCAGCTCAGTGGCTGGGATTAATGAAAAACTGTTTTTT.

This clonotype occurred many times. The rearrangement uses TRBV7-2 and TRBJ2-5; D not certain. Between the trimmed V and J ends, which lost 1 base and 2 bases, there was a span of 11 bases. The CDR3 length is 15 residues. The germline CDR1 and CDR2 sequences are SGHTA and FQGNSA. The CDR3 bases are TGTGCCAGCAGCTTAGTCACAGCAGAACAAGAGACCCAGTACTTC. This sequence encodes CASSLVTAEQETQYF.

This clonotype was counted at least ten times. The chain combines TRBV12-3 or TRBV12-4 with TRBJ1-1; 9 bases are a match to TRBD1. The V segment lost 4 bases and the J segment 10 bases; nucleotides outside the gene matches: 4. The CDR3 length is 12 residues. This CDR3 is CASSYRGHGAFF. The CDR3 coding sequence is TGTGCCAGCAGTTACAGGGGGCATGGAGCTTTCTTT.

V usage is TRBV2 and J usage is TRBJ2-5; maybe TRBD2 (6 bases). CDR1 SNHLY and CDR2 FYNNEI come from the germline V gene. The CDR3 extends over 13 amino acids. V was trimmed by 7 bases and J by 5 bases, leaving 14 bases between them. The CDR3 nucleotides read TGTGCCAGCAAAATGCGGGATTTGGAGACCCAGTACTTC. As protein: CASKMRDLETQYF.

This sequence joins TRBV29-1 and TRBJ2-7, with D perhaps TRBD1 or TRBD2 (5 bases each). Trimming took 7 bases from V and 6 from J, leaving 19 bases between them. This CDR3 is built from 13 residues. Germline CDR1 reads SQVTM; CDR2 reads ANQGSEA. The CDR3 DNA is TGCAGCGGCCGGGACGGTGGAAGGTTCGAGCAGTACTTC. Encoded protein: CSGRDGGRFEQYF.

Turning to this clonotype: Mismatch with germline at one junction end may stem from a read error. CDR3 in amino acids: CASSQQPLSSGRGETQYF. CDR3 nucleotides: TGCGCCAGCAGCCAACAACCCCTCTCGAGCGGGAGAGGAGAGACCCAGTACTTC. The chain joins TRBV11-2 to TRBJ2-5, with TRBD2 identical over 8 bases. This CDR3 is 18 amino acids long. Germline V gene sequence: CDR1 SGHAT, CDR2 FQNNGV. Using reference TRBV11-2 and TRBJ2-5 for the parts outside the CDR3, the full variable domain is EAGVAQSPRYKIIEKRQSVAFWCNPISGHATLYWYQQILGQGPKLLIQFQNNGVVDDSQLPKDRFSAERLKGVDSTLKIQPAKLEDSAVYLCASSQQPLSSGRGETQYFGPGTRLLVL.

V gene TRBV20-1 combines with J gene TRBJ1-3; a possible D gene is TRBD1 (5 bases). V lost 6 bases, J lost 7 bases, and 10 bases lay in between. The CDR3 is 11 residues long. Germline CDR1 and CDR2: DFQATT and SNEGSKA (reference sequence). The CDR3 nucleotides are TGCAGTGCAGGGACTGTGAACACCATATATTTT. This gives the protein CSAGTVNTIYF.

The chain carries TRBV3-1 and TRBJ1-1, with 7 bases fitting TRBD1. Germline CDR1 and CDR2: LGHDT and YNNKEL (reference sequence). V gave up 5 bases and J gave up 11 bases; unmatched junction bases: 5. This CDR3 is built from 11 residues. DNA of the CDR3: TGTGCCAGCAGCAGACAGGGACCGGCTTTCTTT. Its translation: CASSRQGPAFF.

The chain is built from TRBV7-8 and TRBJ2-7; D is unclear. V lost 5 bases to trimming and J lost 4 bases, with 12 bases between them. This CDR3 region has 13 residues. From germline, CDR1 is SGHVS and CDR2 FQNEAQ. The CDR3 is CASSRSRTYEQYF. DNA for the CDR3: TGTGCCAGCAGCCGTTCACGGACGTACGAGCAGTACTTC.

This clonotype was recorded many times. This chain links TRBV7-2 with TRBJ1-5, with D perhaps matching TRBD1 (5 bases). Germline V gene data show CDR1 as SGHTA and CDR2 as FQGNSA. Deletions cut 2 bases from V and 3 bases from J, with 11 bases between. The CDR3 has 15 amino acids. The CDR3, as DNA: TGTGCCAGCAGCTTAATACGGGGGGACAATCAGCCCCAGCATTTT. Translated, it gives CASSLIRGDNQPQHF.

To note about this clonotype: This clone may be a read error of a much larger clone one base away. This rearrangement joins TRBV6-4 to TRBJ2-7; D possibly corresponds to TRBD2 (6 bases). The CDR3 runs 14 residues. The germline CDR1 and CDR2 sequences are MRHNA and SNTAGT. V lost 6 bases and J 2 bases, leaving 14 bases between the germline ends. CDR3 residues: CASRDLSGAYEQYF. DNA for the CDR3: TGTGCCAGCAGAGACCTCTCGGGGGCCTACGAGCAGTACTTC.

About this clonotype itself: The junction departs from the called germline gene at one end, perhaps through a read error. The chain is built from TRBV4-3 and TRBJ2-7; D may be TRBD1 or TRBD2 (5 bases each). The CDR3 has 14 residues. The germline CDR1 and CDR2 sequences are LGHNA and YSLEER. The CDR3 DNA reads as TGCGCCAGCAGCGAAGACGAGGGGTACTACGAGCAGTACTTC. Encoded protein: CASSEDEGYYEQYF.

Ten or more counts support this clonotype. The chain links TRBV20-1 to TRBJ1-1, with D maybe TRBD1 (5 bases). The CDR3 spans 12 residues. Trimming took off 6 bases at V and 3 bases at J, with 11 bases between the two ends. Germline CDR1 is DFQATT and CDR2 is SNEGSKA (reference sequence). For the CDR3, the DNA is TGCAGTGCGGACCTGGGGGACACTGAAGCTTTCTTT. Protein sequence: CSADLGDTEAFF.

Ten or more counts support this clonotype. The genes are TRBV7-9 and TRBJ2-7; D gene ambiguous. V lost 6 bases, J lost 3 bases, and 12 bases lay in between. The CDR3 is 13 amino acids. Germline-derived CDR1 and CDR2 are SEHNR and FQNEAQ (reference sequence). The CDR3 DNA reads as TGTGCCAGCAGTTCGACTTCCTTCTACGAGCAGTACTTC. It translates to CASSSTSFYEQYF.

The V gene is TRBV25-1, the J gene TRBJ1-6; 11 bases are a match to TRBD1. CDR1 is MGHDK and CDR2 is SYGVNS in the germline V gene. The CDR3 contains 14 residues. V dropped 6 bases and J dropped 8; count of bases not matched to a gene: 3. The CDR3 sequence: CASRRTGGHSPLHF. DNA of the CDR3: TGTGCCAGCAGACGGACAGGGGGCCATTCACCCCTCCACTTT. Filled out from reference TRBV25-1 and TRBJ1-6, the complete variable domain reads EADIYQTPRYLVIGTGKKITLECSQTMGHDKMYWYQQDPGMELHLIHYSYGVNSTEKGDLSSESTVSRIRTEHFPLTLESARPSHTSQYLCASRRTGGHSPLHFGNGTRLTVT.

This clonotype was seen only once. The chain combines TRBV29-1 with TRBJ1-3, with a tentative D call TRBD1 (6 bases). Trimming pared 7 bases from V and 4 bases from J, leaving 14 bases between. This CDR3 is built from 13 residues. CDR1 SQVTM and CDR2 ANQGSEA come from the germline V gene. In DNA form, the CDR3 reads TGCAGCGCTGGGAGGGGGGACGGAAACACCATATATTTT. Translating gives CSAGRGDGNTIYF.

This clonotype was counted ten times or more. The genes are TRBV9 and TRBJ1-1, with a tentative D call TRBD1 (6 bases). V was shortened by 3 bases and J by 1 base, with 10 bases between the two germline ends. The CDR3 runs 14 residues. Germline V lookup: CDR1 SGDLS, CDR2 YYNGEE. CDR3 nucleotides: TGTGCCAGCAGCGCCCCGACAGGGAACACTGAAGCTTTCTTT. Its protein product is CASSAPTGNTEAFF.

Concerning this clonotype: A read error may explain this, as a much larger clone is one base away. V gene TRBV29-1 combines with J gene TRBJ2-5; a weak D match, TRBD1 (5 bases). Per germline, CDR1 SQVTM and CDR2 ANQGSEA. Trimming pared 8 bases from V and 10 bases from J, leaving 14 bases between. The CDR3 sequence is 10 residues long. The CDR3 here is CSYGAGVQYF. CDR3 DNA: TGCAGCTATGGGGCAGGCGTCCAGTACTTC.